This TCR beta chain was observed in a study of OX40 agonist ivuxolimab in advanced cancers. Note on this clone: Its antigen is not identified.

Germline CDR1 and CDR2: MRHNA and SNTAGT. CDR3 length: 20 residues. The junction had 22 bases not matched to a gene; V was cut back by 3 bases and J by 7 bases. Study results and limitations: Antigens targeted by the expanded peripheral T cells were not determined. Dose levels from 0.1 to 3.0 mg/kg saw CD4+ and CD8+ blood T cells expand clonally by week 6.

Generated by immunoSEQ multiplex PCR, the TCRdb table keeps only in-frame clones and is missing some. Counted here are roughly 50,000 clones, approximately 87% occurring once; the ten biggest clones make up 9% to 12%. The sequence was collected from an adult with an advanced solid tumor such as melanoma, head and neck, liver or kidney cancer. This chain links TRBV6-4 with TRBJ1-3; 9 bases fit TRBD1. The sequences come from CD4+ or CD8+ T cells sorted from blood, collected in a trial of the OX40 agonist ivuxolimab. CDR3 sequence reads: CASSEEGDRVLKSNGNTIYF. DNA for the CDR3: TGTGCCAGCAGTGAAGAAGGGGACAGGGTATTAAAGTCAAACGGGAACACCATATATTTT.